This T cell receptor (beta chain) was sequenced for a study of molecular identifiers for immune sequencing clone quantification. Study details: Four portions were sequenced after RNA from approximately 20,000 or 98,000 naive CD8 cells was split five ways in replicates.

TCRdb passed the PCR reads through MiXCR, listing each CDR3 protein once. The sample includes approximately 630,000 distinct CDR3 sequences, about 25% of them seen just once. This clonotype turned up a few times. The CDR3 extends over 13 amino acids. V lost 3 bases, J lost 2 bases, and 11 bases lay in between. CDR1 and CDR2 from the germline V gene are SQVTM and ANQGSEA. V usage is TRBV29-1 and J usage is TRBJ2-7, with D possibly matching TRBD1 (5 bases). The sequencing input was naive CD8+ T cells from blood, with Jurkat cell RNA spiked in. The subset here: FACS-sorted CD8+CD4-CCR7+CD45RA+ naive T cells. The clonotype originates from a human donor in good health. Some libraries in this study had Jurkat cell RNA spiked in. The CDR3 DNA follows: TGCAGCGTTGAGTCGAAGGGGACCTACGAGCAGTACTTC. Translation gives CSVESKGTYEQYF.